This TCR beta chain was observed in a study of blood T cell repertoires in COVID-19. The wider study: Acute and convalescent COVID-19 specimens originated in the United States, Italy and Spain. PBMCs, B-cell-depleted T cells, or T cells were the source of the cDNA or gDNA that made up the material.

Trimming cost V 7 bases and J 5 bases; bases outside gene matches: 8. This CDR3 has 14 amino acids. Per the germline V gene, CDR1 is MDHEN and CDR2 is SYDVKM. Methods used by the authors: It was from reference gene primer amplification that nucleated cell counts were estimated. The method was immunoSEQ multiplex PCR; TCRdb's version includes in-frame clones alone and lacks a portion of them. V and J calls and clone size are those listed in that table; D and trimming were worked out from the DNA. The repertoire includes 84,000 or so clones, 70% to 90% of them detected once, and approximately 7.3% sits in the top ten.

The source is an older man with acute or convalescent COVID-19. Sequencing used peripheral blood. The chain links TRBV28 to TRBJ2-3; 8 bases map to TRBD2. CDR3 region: CASTERGNQDTQYF. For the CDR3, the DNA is TGTGCCAGCACCGAGCGGGGGAATCAAGATACGCAGTATTTT.